This T cell receptor beta chain came from a study of siplizumab effects on memory and regulatory T cells (dated by TCRdb to the late 2010s). Notes on the research overall: The study looked at the effect of siplizumab, an anti-CD2 antibody, on alloreactive T-cell subsets in allogeneic mixed lymphocyte reactions made from human PBMCs.

In regard to this clone: Its antigen is still unknown. No much larger clone is present one base from it, and per-base qualities are unavailable.

The investigation overall reported the following: Sequences below about 10^-5 frequency were poorly captured, so only a minor fraction of alloreactive clones could be mapped to unstimulated subsets. Greater diversity appeared to be present in unstimulated naive T cells than in memory T cells, and a substantial contribution to the alloresponse seemed to be made by naive cells. No functional confirmation was obtained for the suppressive function of proliferating Tregs from siplizumab cultures. For roughly 75-97% of proliferating CD4+ or CD8+ clones, no naive or memory phenotype could be assigned. The cumulative frequency of alloreactive sequences traceable to unstimulated CD4+ memory T cells was significantly reduced by siplizumab. Among mappable alloreactive CD4+ clones, the Treg-derived fraction averaged about 70% with siplizumab versus around 25% in control reactions.

Trimming costs V 4 bases and J 3 bases, and their ends lie 5 bases apart. CDR1 SGHDT and CDR2 YYEEEE were looked up in the germline V gene. CDR3 length: 11 amino acids, cysteine to phenylalanine. The only DNA kept is the CDR3, 33 bases in frame from the first base. TCRbeta CDR3 sequencing was performed on sorted unstimulated T cells and on proliferating T cells recovered from mixed lymphocyte reactions. Fresh whole blood from fewer than 11 HLA-typed healthy donors was used to isolate PBMCs. To map where alloreactive clones came from, CD4+ regulatory T cells in the unstimulated state were FACS-sorted. The method was the immunoSEQ multiplex PCR assay. Each sample had 80,000 to 100,000 TCR templates assayed by the deep sequencing platform. Genomic DNA extracted from sorted T cells was used for TCRbeta CDR3 sequencing. The study's own analysis went as follows. The R programming language was used for the clonal analysis of the TCRbeta CDR3 data. Alloreactive CD4+ and CD8+ clones were identified by comparing unstimulated samples to CFSE-low samples taken after the reaction. Alloreactive CD4+ clones were assigned to regulatory or non-regulatory origin by matching sequences to sorted unstimulated Treg and non-Treg repertoires. In its TCRdb copy, this immuneACCESS table keeps in-frame sequences only and misses some clones. Where compared with another copy, unresolved V genes explain less than half of these, and the others have no known cause. V and J calls plus clone size are reproduced from that table; the DNA served to infer D and trimming. This sample comprises some 70,000 clones, about 90% of them detected only once. The ten biggest clones cover about 1.7% of the sample.

Sequencing input: Tregs sorted from blood. This receptor was obtained from a human donor in good health. The sequence joins TRBV5-6 to TRBJ2-7, with an unclear D gene assignment. The CDR3 protein sequence reads: CASSGDYEQYF. The sequenced DNA: TGTGCCAGCAGCGGAGACTACGAGCAGTACTTC.